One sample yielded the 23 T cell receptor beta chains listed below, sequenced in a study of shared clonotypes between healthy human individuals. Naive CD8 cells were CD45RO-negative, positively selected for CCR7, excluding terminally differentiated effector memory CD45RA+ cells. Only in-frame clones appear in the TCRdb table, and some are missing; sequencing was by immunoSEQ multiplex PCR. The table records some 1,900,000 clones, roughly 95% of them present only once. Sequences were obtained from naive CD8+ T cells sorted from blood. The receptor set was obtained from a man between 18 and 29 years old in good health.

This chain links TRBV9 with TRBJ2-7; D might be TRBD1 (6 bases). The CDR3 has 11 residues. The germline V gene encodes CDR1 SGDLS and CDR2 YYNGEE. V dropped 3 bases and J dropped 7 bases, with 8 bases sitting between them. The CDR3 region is CASSAGTEQYF. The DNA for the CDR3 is TGTGCCAGCAGCGCGGGGACAGAGCAGTACTTC.

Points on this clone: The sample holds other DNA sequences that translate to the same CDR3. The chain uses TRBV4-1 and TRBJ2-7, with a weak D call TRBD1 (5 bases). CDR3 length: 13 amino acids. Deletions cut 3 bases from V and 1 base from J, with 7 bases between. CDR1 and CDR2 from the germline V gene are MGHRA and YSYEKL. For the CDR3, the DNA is TGCGCCAGCAGCCAGGGGCCATCCTACGAGCAGTACTTC. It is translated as CASSQGPSYEQYF.

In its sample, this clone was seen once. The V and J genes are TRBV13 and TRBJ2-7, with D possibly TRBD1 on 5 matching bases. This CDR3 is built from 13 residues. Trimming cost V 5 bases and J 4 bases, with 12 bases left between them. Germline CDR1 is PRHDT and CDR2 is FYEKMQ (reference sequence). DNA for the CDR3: TGTGCCAGCAGCGCAGACACAGGATACGAGCAGTACTTC. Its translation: CASSADTGYEQYF.

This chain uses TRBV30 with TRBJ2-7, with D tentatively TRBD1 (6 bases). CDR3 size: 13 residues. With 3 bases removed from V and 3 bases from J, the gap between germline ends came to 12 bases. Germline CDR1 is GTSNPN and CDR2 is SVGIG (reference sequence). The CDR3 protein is CAWRGQSSYEQYF. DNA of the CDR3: TGTGCCTGGAGAGGACAGTCCAGCTACGAGCAGTACTTC.

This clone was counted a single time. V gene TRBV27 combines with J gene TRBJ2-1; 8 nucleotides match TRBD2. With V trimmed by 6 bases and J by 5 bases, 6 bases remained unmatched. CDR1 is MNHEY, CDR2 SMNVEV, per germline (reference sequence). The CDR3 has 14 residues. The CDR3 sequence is CASRRGVLHNEQFF. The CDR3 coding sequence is TGTGCCAGCAGGCGGGGGGTATTACACAATGAGCAGTTCTTC.

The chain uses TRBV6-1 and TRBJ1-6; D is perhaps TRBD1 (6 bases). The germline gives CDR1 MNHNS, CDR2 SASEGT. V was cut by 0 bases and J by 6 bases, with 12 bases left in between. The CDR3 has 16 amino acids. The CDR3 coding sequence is TGTGCCAGCAGTGAAGCGCTGGGGGGCCTTAATTCACCCCTCCACTTT. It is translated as CASSEALGGLNSPLHF.

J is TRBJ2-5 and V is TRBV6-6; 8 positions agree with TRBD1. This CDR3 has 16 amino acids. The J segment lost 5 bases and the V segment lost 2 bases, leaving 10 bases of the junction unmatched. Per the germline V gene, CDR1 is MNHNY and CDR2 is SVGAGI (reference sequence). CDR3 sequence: CASSYKPPGGAETQYF. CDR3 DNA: TGTGCCAGCAGTTACAAACCGCCAGGGGGCGCGGAGACCCAGTACTTC.

The CDR3 DNA reads as TGTGCCAGCAGCGCCCCTCGAGCGGACGGCACAGATACGCAGTATTTT. This gives the protein CASSAPRADGTDTQYF. The chain recombines TRBV13 with TRBJ2-3; possibly TRBD2 for D (5 bases). The CDR3 runs 16 residues. Germline lookup yields CDR1 PRHDT and CDR2 FYEKMQ (reference sequence). V shed 5 bases and J shed 1 base, with 16 bases lying between them.

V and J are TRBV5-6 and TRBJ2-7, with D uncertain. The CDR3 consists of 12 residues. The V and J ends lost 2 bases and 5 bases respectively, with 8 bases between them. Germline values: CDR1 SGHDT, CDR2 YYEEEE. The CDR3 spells CASSLLRHEQYF. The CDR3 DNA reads TGTGCCAGCAGCTTACTCAGGCACGAGCAGTACTTC.

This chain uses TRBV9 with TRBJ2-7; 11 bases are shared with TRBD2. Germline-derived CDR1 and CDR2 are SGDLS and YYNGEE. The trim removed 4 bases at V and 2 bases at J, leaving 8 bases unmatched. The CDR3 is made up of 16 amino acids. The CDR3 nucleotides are TGTGCCAGCAGCCCGCGTACTAGCGGGGGAGCCTACGAGCAGTACTTC. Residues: CASSPRTSGGAYEQYF.

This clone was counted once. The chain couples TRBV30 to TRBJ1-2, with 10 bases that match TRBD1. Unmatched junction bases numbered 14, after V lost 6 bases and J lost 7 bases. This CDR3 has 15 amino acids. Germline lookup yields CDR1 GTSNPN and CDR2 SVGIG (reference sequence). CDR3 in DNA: TGTGCCTGCGACGACCTAGACAGGGGGCCTGGTGGCTACACCTTC. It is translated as CACDDLDRGPGGYTF. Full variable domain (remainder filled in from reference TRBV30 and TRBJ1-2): SQTIHQWPATLVQPVGSPLSLECTVEGTSNPNLYWYRQAAGRGLQLLFYSVGIGQISSEVPQNLSASRPQDRQFILSSKKLLLSDSGFYLCACDDLDRGPGGYTFGSGTRLTVV.

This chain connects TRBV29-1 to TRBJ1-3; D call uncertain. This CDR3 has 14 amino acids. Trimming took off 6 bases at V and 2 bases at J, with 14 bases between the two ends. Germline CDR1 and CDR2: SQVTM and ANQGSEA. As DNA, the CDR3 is TGCAGCGTCGCCGGCGACCGGGCTGGAAACACCATATATTTT. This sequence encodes CSVAGDRAGNTIYF.

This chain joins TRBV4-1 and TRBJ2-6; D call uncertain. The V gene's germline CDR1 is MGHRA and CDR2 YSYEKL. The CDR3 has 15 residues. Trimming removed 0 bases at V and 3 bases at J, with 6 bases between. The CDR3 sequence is CASSQDSNGANVLTF. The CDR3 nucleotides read TGCGCCAGCAGCCAAGATTCAAATGGGGCCAACGTCCTGACTTTC.

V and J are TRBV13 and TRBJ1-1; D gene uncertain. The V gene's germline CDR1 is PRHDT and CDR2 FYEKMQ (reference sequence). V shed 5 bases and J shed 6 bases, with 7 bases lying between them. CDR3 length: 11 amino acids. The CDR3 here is CASSEHPEAFF. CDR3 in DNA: TGTGCCAGCAGCGAACACCCTGAAGCTTTCTTT.

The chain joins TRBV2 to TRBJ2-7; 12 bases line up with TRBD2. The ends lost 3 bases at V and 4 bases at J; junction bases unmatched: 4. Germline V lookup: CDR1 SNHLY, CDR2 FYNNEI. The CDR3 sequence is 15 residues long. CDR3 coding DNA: TGTGCCAGCAGTGATACTAGCGGGGGGACGTACGAGCAGTACTTC. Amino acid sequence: CASSDTSGGTYEQYF.

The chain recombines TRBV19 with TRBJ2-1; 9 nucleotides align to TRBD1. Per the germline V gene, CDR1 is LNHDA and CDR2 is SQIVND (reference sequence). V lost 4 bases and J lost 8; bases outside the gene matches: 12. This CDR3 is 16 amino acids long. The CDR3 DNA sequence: TGTGCCAGTAGTACCCTACAGGGGGCGAGGGGACATGAGCAGTTCTTC. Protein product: CASSTLQGARGHEQFF. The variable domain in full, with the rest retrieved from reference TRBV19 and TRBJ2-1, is DGGITQSPKYLFRKEGQNVTLSCEQNLNHDAMYWYRQDPGQGLRLIYYSQIVNDFQKGDIAEGYSVSREKKESFPLTVTSAQKNPTAFYLCASSTLQGARGHEQFFGPGTRLTVL.

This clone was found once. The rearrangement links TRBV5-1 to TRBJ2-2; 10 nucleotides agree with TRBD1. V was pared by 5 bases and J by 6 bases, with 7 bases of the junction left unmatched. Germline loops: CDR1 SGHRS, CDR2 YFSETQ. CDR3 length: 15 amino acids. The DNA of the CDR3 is TGCGCCAGCAGGCCCGACAGGGGGCAGGCCGGGGAGCTGTTTTTT. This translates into CASRPDRGQAGELFF. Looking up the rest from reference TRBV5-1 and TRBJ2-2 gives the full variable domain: KAGVTQTPRYLIKTRGQQVTLSCSPISGHRSVSWYQQTPGQGLQFLFEYFSETQRNKGNFPGRFSGRQFSNSRSEMNVSTLELGDSALYLCASRPDRGQAGELFFGEGSRLTVL.

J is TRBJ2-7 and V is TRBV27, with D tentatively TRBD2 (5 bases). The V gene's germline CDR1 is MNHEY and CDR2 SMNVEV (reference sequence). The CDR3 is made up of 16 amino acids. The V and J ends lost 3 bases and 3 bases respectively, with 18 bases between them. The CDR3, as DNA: TGTGCCAGCAGTTTGAACGTGCGGGCCCCCTACTACGAGCAGTACTTC. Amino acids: CASSLNVRAPYYEQYF.

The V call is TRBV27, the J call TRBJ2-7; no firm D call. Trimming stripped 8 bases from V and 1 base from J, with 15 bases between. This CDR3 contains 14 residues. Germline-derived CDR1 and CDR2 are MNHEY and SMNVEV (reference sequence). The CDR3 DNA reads TGTGCCAGCTCTATGGGTGTCGCTTCCTACGAGCAGTACTTC. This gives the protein CASSMGVASYEQYF.

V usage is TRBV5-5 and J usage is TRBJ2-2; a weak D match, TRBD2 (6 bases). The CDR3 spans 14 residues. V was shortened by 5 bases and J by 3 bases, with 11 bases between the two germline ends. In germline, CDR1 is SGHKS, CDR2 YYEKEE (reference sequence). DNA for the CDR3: TGTGCCAGCAGGGGGGACTCGTACACCGGGGAGCTGTTTTTT. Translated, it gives CASRGDSYTGELFF.

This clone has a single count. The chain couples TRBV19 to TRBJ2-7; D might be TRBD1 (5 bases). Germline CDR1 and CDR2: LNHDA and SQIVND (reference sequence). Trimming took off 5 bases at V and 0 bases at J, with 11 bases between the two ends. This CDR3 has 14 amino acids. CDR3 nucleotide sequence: TGTGCCAGTAGTTGGGGCACCGGCTCCTACGAGCAGTACTTC. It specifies CASSWGTGSYEQYF.

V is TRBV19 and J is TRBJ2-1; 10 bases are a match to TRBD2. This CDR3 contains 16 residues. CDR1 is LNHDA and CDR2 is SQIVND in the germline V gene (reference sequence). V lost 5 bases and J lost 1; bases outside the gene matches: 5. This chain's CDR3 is CASSARTSGSYNEQFF. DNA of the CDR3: TGTGCCAGTAGTGCTCGGACTAGCGGATCCTACAATGAGCAGTTCTTC.

The CDR3 nucleotides are TGTGCCAGCAGTGACGCCCAGCAGGGGCCTCCCTATGGCTACACCTTC. Amino acid sequence: CASSDAQQGPPYGYTF. V and J are TRBV6-4 and TRBJ1-2, with D perhaps TRBD1 (6 bases). Germline V gene sequence: CDR1 MRHNA, CDR2 SNTAGT. The CDR3 is made up of 16 amino acids. With 2 bases removed from V and 4 bases from J, the gap between germline ends came to 17 bases.